This T cell receptor (beta chain) was profiled in a study of shared clonotypes between healthy human individuals. The overall study: Researchers drew samples from a couple of women and a few men aged 18 to 49.

Regarding the study as a whole: Expectations were that clonotype sharing among donors would be affected by sequencing depth.

Naive CD8 cells lacked CD45RO and underwent positive selection for CCR7, leaving out terminally differentiated effector memory CD45RA+ cells. In the original analysis: For the immunoSEQ data, sequences were junction-only without quality scores, so filtering differed. Produced via immunoSEQ multiplex PCR; TCRdb's table is partial and in-frame only. From that table come the V and J calls and clone size; the DNA was used to work out D and trimming. The table lists some 2 million clones, about 95% of them singletons, with under 1.5% in the top ten. This clone has just one count. Its antigen is still unknown. CDR1 is SGHNT, CDR2 YYREEE, per germline (reference sequence). The CDR3 consists of 14 residues. The ends were cut back, 5 bases at V and 2 bases at J, with 12 bases in the middle.

Source material: naive CD8+ T cells sorted from blood. The chain combines TRBV5-4 with TRBJ2-3; the D gene is possibly TRBD1 (7 bases). The TCR comes from a man between 18 and 35 years old in good health. The CDR3 is CASRRDRDTDTQYF. CDR3 nucleotide sequence: TGTGCCAGCAGGCGGGACAGAGACACAGATACGCAGTATTTT.